This T cell receptor beta chain was sequenced for a study of T cell repertoires in cytomegalovirus infection. Study overall: In public TCR beta signatures, there were indications of both CMV infection and matching HLA type.

Findings and limits, study-wide: Cumulative frequency (of public TCR beta family members) identified carriers of CMV plus the relevant HLA. The study found HLA-C-restricted CMV-specific TCR beta clonotypes dominating the ex vivo response.

One entry per CDR3 protein results from TCRdb running MiXCR on the reads. Altogether over 250,000 distinct CDR3 sequences are present, about 26% being singletons, with the ten largest covering about 15%. To note about this clonotype: Its antigen is unknown.

From germline, CDR1 is KGHSH and CDR2 LQKENI. The CDR3 has 15 residues. V was clipped by 3 bases and J by 1 base, with 11 bases between them. This sequence joins TRBV18 and TRBJ2-3; D call uncertain. The source of this sequence is a human donor in good health (CMV status not recorded). Some clones in this sample may be carry-over from other donors' samples. The sequenced material came from PBMCs. CDR3 DNA: TGTGCCAGCTCACCCGACACCTTACGCACAGATACGCAGTATTTT. This codes for CASSPDTLRTDTQYF.